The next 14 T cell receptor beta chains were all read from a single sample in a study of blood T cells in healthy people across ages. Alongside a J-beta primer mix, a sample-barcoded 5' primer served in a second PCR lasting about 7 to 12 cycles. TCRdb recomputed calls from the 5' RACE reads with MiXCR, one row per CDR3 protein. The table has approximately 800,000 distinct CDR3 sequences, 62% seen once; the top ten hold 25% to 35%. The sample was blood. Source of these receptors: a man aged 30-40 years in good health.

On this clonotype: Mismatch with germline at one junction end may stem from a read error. CDR3 coding DNA: TGTGCCTGCAGCTTACCTAGCGGGGGGGCCAGGCAGTTCTTC. It encodes CACSLPSGGARQFF. V usage is TRBV7-2 and J usage is TRBJ2-1; TRBD2 matches 12 bases. Per the germline V gene, CDR1 is SGHTA and CDR2 is FQGNSA. The CDR3 is 14 residues long. The variable domain in full, with the rest retrieved from reference TRBV7-2 and TRBJ2-1, is GAGVSQSPSNKVTEKGKDVELRCDPISGHTALYWYRQSLGQGLEFLIYFQGNSAPDKSGLPSDRFSAERTGGSVSTLTIQRTQQEDSAVYLCACSLPSGGARQFFGPGTRLTVL.

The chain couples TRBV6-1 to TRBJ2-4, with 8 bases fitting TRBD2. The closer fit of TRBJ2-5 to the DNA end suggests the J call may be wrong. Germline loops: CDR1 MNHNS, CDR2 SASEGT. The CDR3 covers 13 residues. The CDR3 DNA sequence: TGTGCCAGCAGTGCCGGGGGGGTAGAGACCCAGTACTTC. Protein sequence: CASSAGGVETQYF.

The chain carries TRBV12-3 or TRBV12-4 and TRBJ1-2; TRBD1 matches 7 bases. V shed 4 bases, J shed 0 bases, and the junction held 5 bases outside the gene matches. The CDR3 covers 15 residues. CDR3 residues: CASSSPGTANYGYTF. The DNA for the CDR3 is TGTGCCAGCAGTTCCCCGGGGACAGCTAACTATGGCTACACCTTC.

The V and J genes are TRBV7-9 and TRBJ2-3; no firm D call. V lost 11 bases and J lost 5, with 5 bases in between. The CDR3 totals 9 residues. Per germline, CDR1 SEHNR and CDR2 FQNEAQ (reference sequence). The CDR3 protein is CAVGDTQYF. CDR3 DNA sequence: TGTGCCGTTGGAGATACGCAGTATTTT.

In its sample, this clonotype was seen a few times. The CDR3 spells CASSLTRGITNEKLFF. The CDR3 nucleotides are TGTGCCAGCAGCCTGACAAGGGGGATAACTAATGAAAAACTGTTTTTT. The rearrangement links TRBV7-9 to TRBJ1-4; D perhaps matches TRBD1 (6 bases). This CDR3 spans 16 amino acids. V was shortened by 5 bases and J by 1 base, with 14 bases between the two germline ends. Germline V CDR1 and CDR2: SEHNR, FQNEAQ (reference sequence).

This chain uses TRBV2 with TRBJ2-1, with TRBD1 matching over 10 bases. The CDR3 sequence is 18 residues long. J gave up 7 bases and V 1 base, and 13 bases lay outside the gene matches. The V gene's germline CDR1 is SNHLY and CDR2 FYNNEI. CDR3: CASSEGVGWDRGWNEQFF. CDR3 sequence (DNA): TGTGCCAGCAGTGAAGGAGTGGGATGGGACAGGGGTTGGAATGAGCAGTTCTTC.

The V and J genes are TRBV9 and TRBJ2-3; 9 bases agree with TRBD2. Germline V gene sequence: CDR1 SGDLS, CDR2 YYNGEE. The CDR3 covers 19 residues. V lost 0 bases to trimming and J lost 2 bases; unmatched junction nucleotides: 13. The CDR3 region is CASSVGWGSASGVTDTQYF. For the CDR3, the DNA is TGTGCCAGCAGCGTAGGGTGGGGCTCGGCTAGCGGGGTCACAGATACGCAGTATTTT.

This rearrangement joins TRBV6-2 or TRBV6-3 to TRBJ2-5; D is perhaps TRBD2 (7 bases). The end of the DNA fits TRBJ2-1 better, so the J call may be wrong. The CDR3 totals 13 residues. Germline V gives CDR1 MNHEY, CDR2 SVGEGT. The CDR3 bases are TGTGCCAGCAGTCTCGGGGGGCAAGAGACCCAGTTCTTC. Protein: CASSLGGQETQFF.

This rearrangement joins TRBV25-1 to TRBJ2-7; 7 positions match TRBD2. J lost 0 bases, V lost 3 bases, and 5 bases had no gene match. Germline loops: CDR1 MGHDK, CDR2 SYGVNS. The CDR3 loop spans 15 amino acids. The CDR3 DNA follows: TGTGCCAGCAGTGATTTTGGGAGGGCCTCCTACGAGCAGTACTTC. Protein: CASSDFGRASYEQYF.

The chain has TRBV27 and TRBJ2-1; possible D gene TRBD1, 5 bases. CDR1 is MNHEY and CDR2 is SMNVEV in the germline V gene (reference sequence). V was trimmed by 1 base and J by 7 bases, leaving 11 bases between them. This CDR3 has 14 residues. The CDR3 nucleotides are TGTGCCAGCAGTTTATTTCCAGGGAAGAATGAGCAGTTCTTC. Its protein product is CASSLFPGKNEQFF.

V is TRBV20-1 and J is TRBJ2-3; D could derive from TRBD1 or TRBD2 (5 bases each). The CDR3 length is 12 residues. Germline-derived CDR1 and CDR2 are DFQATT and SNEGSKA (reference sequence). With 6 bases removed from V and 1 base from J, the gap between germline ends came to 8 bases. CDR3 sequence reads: CSAGDRTDTQYF. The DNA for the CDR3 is TGCAGTGCGGGGGACCGCACAGATACGCAGTATTTT.

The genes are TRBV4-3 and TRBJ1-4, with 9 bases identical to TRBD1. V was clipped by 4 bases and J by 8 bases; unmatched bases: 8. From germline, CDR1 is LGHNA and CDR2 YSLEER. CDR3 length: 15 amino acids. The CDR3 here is CASSLKDRGNEKLFF. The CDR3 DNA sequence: TGCGCCAGCAGCCTTAAGGACAGGGGAAACGAAAAACTGTTTTTT.

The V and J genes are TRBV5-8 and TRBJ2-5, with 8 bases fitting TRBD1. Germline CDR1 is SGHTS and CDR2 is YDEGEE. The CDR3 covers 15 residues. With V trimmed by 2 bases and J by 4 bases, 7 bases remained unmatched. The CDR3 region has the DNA TGTGCCAGCAGCTTACCAGGGGGCGCGGGAGAGACCCAGTACTTC. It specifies CASSLPGGAGETQYF.

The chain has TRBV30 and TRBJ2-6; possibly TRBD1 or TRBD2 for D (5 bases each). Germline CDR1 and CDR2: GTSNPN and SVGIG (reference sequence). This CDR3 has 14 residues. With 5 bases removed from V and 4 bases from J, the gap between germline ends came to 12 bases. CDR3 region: CAWGDGRGANVLTF. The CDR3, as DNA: TGTGCCTGGGGGGACGGACGGGGGGCCAACGTCCTGACTTTC.